This is a list of T cell receptor beta chains from one sample in a study of CD8 T cells in Susac syndrome. Each CDR3 protein gets one entry after TCRdb re-called the immunoSEQ multiplex PCR reads with MiXCR. The sample lists about 110,000 distinct CDR3 sequences, around 97% occurring once. Material for sequencing was CD4+ T cells from PBMCs. The receptors stem from a human donor in good health. CDR3s include the opening cysteine and the closing phenylalanine or tryptophan. Fields, in order: clone size, J gene, D gene, V gene, CDR3 protein, CDR3 DNA. The D gene is left open where the match is weak. Clone size is given for some rows only: seen once, a few or many times, or a class if the clone is expanded.

clone size: .
J gene: TRBJ1-1
D gene: TRBD1
V gene: TRBV29-1
CDR3 protein: CSVELQGALNTEAFF
CDR3 DNA: TGCAGCGTTGAGCTACAGGGGGCGTTGAACACTGAAGCTTTCTTT

clone size: .
J gene: TRBJ1-5
D gene: TRBD1
V gene: TRBV3-1
CDR3 protein: CASSPTGSQPQHF
CDR3 DNA: TGTGCCAGCAGCCCGACAGGGTCGCAGCCCCAGCATTTT

clone size: once
J gene: TRBJ1-5
D gene: TRBD1
V gene: TRBV20-1
CDR3 protein: CSAEPGQLGQPQHF
CDR3 DNA: TGCAGTGCTGAGCCGGGACAGTTGGGTCAGCCCCAGCATTTT

clone size: .
J gene: TRBJ1-4
D gene: .
V gene: TRBV7-9
CDR3 protein: CASSGSGPNEKLFF
CDR3 DNA: TGTGCCAGCAGCGGATCGGGCCCTAATGAAAAACTGTTTTTT

clone size: .
J gene: TRBJ1-1
D gene: .
V gene: TRBV6-5
CDR3 protein: CASIAAANTEAFF
CDR3 DNA: TGTGCCAGCATTGCGGCGGCAAACACTGAAGCTTTCTTT

clone size: .
J gene: TRBJ2-7
D gene: TRBD2
V gene: TRBV5-4
CDR3 protein: CASFYGGERDEQYF
CDR3 DNA: TGTGCCAGCTTTTATGGGGGGGAGCGCGACGAGCAGTACTTC

clone size: once
J gene: TRBJ2-7
D gene: TRBD2
V gene: TRBV7-2
CDR3 protein: CASSATSGGFEQYF
CDR3 DNA: TGTGCCAGCAGCGCGACTAGCGGGGGCTTCGAGCAGTACTTC

clone size: .
J gene: TRBJ2-5
D gene: .
V gene: TRBV5-1
CDR3 protein: CASSLDPGPIGETQYF
CDR3 DNA: TGCGCCAGCAGCTTGGATCCGGGGCCCATTGGGGAGACCCAGTACTTC

clone size: .
J gene: TRBJ2-7
D gene: .
V gene: TRBV21-1
CDR3 protein: CASSTHRVSVSYEQYF
CDR3 DNA: TGTGCCAGCAGCACACACAGGGTTAGCGTCTCCTACGAGCAGTACTTC

clone size: .
J gene: TRBJ2-7
D gene: .
V gene: TRBV7-7
CDR3 protein: CASSQTRWGEQYF
CDR3 DNA: TGTGCTAGCAGCCAGACTAGGTGGGGGGAGCAGTACTTC

clone size: .
J gene: TRBJ1-3
D gene: .
V gene: TRBV11-3
CDR3 protein: CASSLAAGLPGNTIYF
CDR3 DNA: TGTGCCAGCAGCTTAGCGGCGGGACTCCCTGGAAACACCATATATTTT

clone size: .
J gene: TRBJ2-3
D gene: .
V gene: TRBV20-1
CDR3 protein: CSARDGASTDTQYF
CDR3 DNA: TGCAGTGCTAGAGACGGGGCTAGCACAGATACGCAGTATTTT

clone size: .
J gene: TRBJ2-1
D gene: TRBD2
V gene: TRBV5-1
CDR3 protein: CASSLSGGPSYNEQFF
CDR3 DNA: TGCGCCAGCAGCTTGTCGGGAGGGCCCTCTTACAATGAGCAGTTCTTC

clone size: .
J gene: TRBJ1-2
D gene: TRBD1
V gene: TRBV20-1
CDR3 protein: CSARTDRDSEGGYTF
CDR3 DNA: TGCAGTGCTAGAACTGACCGGGACAGCGAGGGAGGCTACACCTTC

clone size: once
J gene: TRBJ1-3
D gene: .
V gene: TRBV12-3/TRBV12-4
CDR3 protein: CASSLGANSGNTIYF
CDR3 DNA: TGTGCCAGCAGTTTAGGCGCCAACTCTGGAAACACCATATATTTT

clone size: .
J gene: TRBJ2-4
D gene: TRBD2
V gene: TRBV5-6
CDR3 protein: CASSFRTSAGNIQYF
CDR3 DNA: TGTGCCAGCAGCTTCAGGACTAGCGCGGGAAACATTCAGTACTTC

clone size: .
J gene: TRBJ2-2
D gene: .
V gene: TRBV21-1
CDR3 protein: CASSKAGGNTGELFF
CDR3 DNA: TGTGCCAGCAGCAAAGCGGGTGGGAACACCGGGGAGCTGTTTTTT

clone size: .
J gene: TRBJ1-4
D gene: .
V gene: TRBV2
CDR3 protein: CASSRQGIREKLFF
CDR3 DNA: TGTGCCAGCAGTCGCCAGGGAATACGGGAAAAACTGTTTTTT

clone size: .
J gene: TRBJ2-4
D gene: TRBD1
V gene: TRBV27
CDR3 protein: CASSALAGTALAKNIQYF
CDR3 DNA: TGTGCCAGCAGTGCGCTCGCTGGGACAGCCCTAGCCAAAAACATTCAGTACTTC

clone size: .
J gene: TRBJ2-2
D gene: .
V gene: TRBV9
CDR3 protein: CASTLGSRNTGELFF
CDR3 DNA: TGTGCCAGCACCCTGGGGTCTCGGAACACCGGGGAGCTGTTTTTT

clone size: .
J gene: TRBJ2-2
D gene: .
V gene: TRBV4-1
CDR3 protein: CASSRLDMGLTGELFF
CDR3 DNA: TGCGCCAGCAGCCGACTAGATATGGGTCTCACCGGGGAGCTGTTTTTT

clone size: .
J gene: TRBJ2-1
D gene: .
V gene: TRBV20-1
CDR3 protein: CSAADRRSNNEQFF
CDR3 DNA: TGCAGTGCCGCGGACAGAAGATCCAACAATGAGCAGTTCTTC

clone size: .
J gene: TRBJ2-7
D gene: TRBD1
V gene: TRBV7-2
CDR3 protein: CASSLVGTGGLSYEQYF
CDR3 DNA: TGTGCCAGCAGCTTAGTTGGGACAGGGGGCCTCTCCTACGAGCAGTACTTC

clone size: .
J gene: TRBJ2-3
D gene: TRBD2
V gene: TRBV15
CDR3 protein: CATSRNLAARGTQYF
CDR3 DNA: TGTGCCACCAGCAGAAACCTAGCGGCGCGCGGTACGCAGTATTTT

clone size: .
J gene: TRBJ2-1
D gene: .
V gene: TRBV5-1
CDR3 protein: CASSFGADYNEQFF
CDR3 DNA: TGCGCCAGCAGCTTTGGAGCGGACTACAATGAGCAGTTCTTC

clone size: once
J gene: TRBJ1-5
D gene: .
V gene: TRBV30
CDR3 protein: CAWNLGSNQPQHF
CDR3 DNA: TGTGCCTGGAATCTGGGGAGCAATCAGCCCCAGCATTTT

clone size: .
J gene: TRBJ2-7
D gene: TRBD1
V gene: TRBV20-1
CDR3 protein: CSARTYLTGPPGEQYF
CDR3 DNA: TGCAGTGCTAGAACTTACCTGACAGGGCCCCCGGGCGAGCAGTACTTC

clone size: .
J gene: TRBJ2-7
D gene: .
V gene: TRBV12-3/TRBV12-4
CDR3 protein: CASSLGERYEQYF
CDR3 DNA: TGTGCCAGCAGTTTGGGGGAGCGCTACGAGCAGTACTTC

clone size: .
J gene: TRBJ2-4
D gene: .
V gene: TRBV21-1
CDR3 protein: CASLDRPFSKNIQYF
CDR3 DNA: TGTGCCAGCCTTGACAGGCCCTTCTCCAAAAACATTCAGTACTTC

clone size: .
J gene: TRBJ2-2
D gene: .
V gene: TRBV19
CDR3 protein: CASSIDDRGGELFF
CDR3 DNA: TGTGCCAGTAGTATAGATGATCGTGGCGGGGAGCTGTTTTTT

clone size: .
J gene: TRBJ2-5
D gene: TRBD1
V gene: TRBV9
CDR3 protein: CASSVGGTQGETQYF
CDR3 DNA: TGTGCCAGCAGCGTAGGAGGGACACAGGGGGAGACCCAGTACTTC

clone size: .
J gene: TRBJ1-5
D gene: .
V gene: TRBV29-1
CDR3 protein: CSVQEGSIQPQHF
CDR3 DNA: TGCAGCGTCCAAGAAGGGAGTATTCAGCCCCAGCATTTT

clone size: .
J gene: TRBJ1-5
D gene: .
V gene: TRBV9
CDR3 protein: CANLRVKTAPHSNQPQHF
CDR3 DNA: TGTGCCAACCTGCGGGTGAAAACAGCCCCTCATAGCAATCAGCCCCAGCATTTT

clone size: .
J gene: TRBJ1-1
D gene: .
V gene: TRBV6-2/TRBV6-3
CDR3 protein: CASSYSFRNTEAFF
CDR3 DNA: TGTGCCAGCAGTTACTCTTTCAGGAACACTGAAGCTTTCTTT

clone size: .
J gene: TRBJ2-1
D gene: TRBD2
V gene: TRBV2
CDR3 protein: CASSSGGAYNEQFF
CDR3 DNA: TGTGCCAGCAGTAGCGGGGGGGCCTACAATGAGCAGTTCTTC

clone size: once
J gene: TRBJ2-7
D gene: .
V gene: TRBV29-1
CDR3 protein: CSVDSGYPYEQYF
CDR3 DNA: TGCAGTGTTGATTCAGGGTACCCCTACGAGCAGTACTTC

clone size: .
J gene: TRBJ2-7
D gene: TRBD1
V gene: TRBV18
CDR3 protein: CASSEGQTYEQYF
CDR3 DNA: TGTGCCAGCTCAGAGGGACAGACCTACGAGCAGTACTTC

clone size: once
J gene: TRBJ2-5
D gene: .
V gene: TRBV14
CDR3 protein: CASSQDWETQYF
CDR3 DNA: TGTGCCAGCAGCCAAGATTGGGAGACCCAGTACTTC

clone size: .
J gene: TRBJ2-5
D gene: TRBD2
V gene: TRBV6-1
CDR3 protein: CASSVGGLAETQYF
CDR3 DNA: TGTGCCAGCAGTGTTGGGGGACTAGCGGAGACCCAGTACTTC

clone size: .
J gene: TRBJ2-2
D gene: TRBD2
V gene: TRBV29-1
CDR3 protein: CSASYPWVASGTSNTGELFF
CDR3 DNA: TGCAGTGCAAGCTATCCCTGGGTGGCTAGCGGGACGTCGAACACCGGGGAGCTGTTTTTT

clone size: .
J gene: TRBJ2-2
D gene: TRBD1
V gene: TRBV5-6
CDR3 protein: CASSPMTGETGELFF
CDR3 DNA: TGTGCCAGCAGCCCGATGACAGGGGAGACCGGGGAGCTGTTTTTT

clone size: .
J gene: TRBJ2-1
D gene: TRBD2
V gene: TRBV9
CDR3 protein: CASSVGGTSGSRRVNEQFF
CDR3 DNA: TGTGCCAGCAGCGTAGGAGGGACTAGCGGGAGCAGGAGAGTAAATGAGCAGTTCTTC

clone size: .
J gene: TRBJ2-2
D gene: .
V gene: TRBV7-3
CDR3 protein: CASSPGLGELFF
CDR3 DNA: TGTGCCAGCAGCCCAGGGTTGGGGGAGCTGTTTTTT

clone size: .
J gene: TRBJ2-7
D gene: TRBD2
V gene: TRBV6-2/TRBV6-3
CDR3 protein: CASSRTSRSYEQYF
CDR3 DNA: TGTGCCAGCAGTCGGACTAGCAGATCCTACGAGCAGTACTTC

clone size: .
J gene: TRBJ2-3
D gene: TRBD2
V gene: TRBV20-1
CDR3 protein: CSARRLAATDTQYF
CDR3 DNA: TGCAGTGCTCGCCGACTAGCGGCCACAGATACGCAGTATTTT

clone size: .
J gene: TRBJ2-3
D gene: .
V gene: TRBV29-1
CDR3 protein: CSVDRQSTDTQYF
CDR3 DNA: TGCAGCGTTGACCGCCAAAGCACAGATACGCAGTATTTT

clone size: .
J gene: TRBJ1-3
D gene: TRBD1
V gene: TRBV27
CDR3 protein: CASTPTGASGNTIYF
CDR3 DNA: TGTGCCAGCACCCCGACAGGGGCCTCTGGAAACACCATATATTTT

clone size: .
J gene: TRBJ2-5
D gene: TRBD1
V gene: TRBV27
CDR3 protein: CASSLWARGRPEETQYF
CDR3 DNA: TGTGCCAGCAGTTTATGGGCCAGGGGGCGCCCCGAGGAGACCCAGTACTTC

clone size: .
J gene: TRBJ2-1
D gene: .
V gene: TRBV3-1
CDR3 protein: CASSQDWGRLYNEQFF
CDR3 DNA: TGTGCCAGCAGCCAAGATTGGGGCCGACTATACAATGAGCAGTTCTTC

clone size: .
J gene: TRBJ1-4
D gene: TRBD1
V gene: TRBV5-1
CDR3 protein: CASSLEGQGAYEKLFF
CDR3 DNA: TGCGCCAGCAGCTTGGAGGGACAGGGGGCTTATGAAAAACTGTTTTTT

clone size: .
J gene: TRBJ1-1
D gene: TRBD1
V gene: TRBV9
CDR3 protein: CASSVAGQGSNTEAFF
CDR3 DNA: TGTGCCAGCAGCGTAGCCGGACAGGGTTCGAACACTGAAGCTTTCTTT

clone size: .
J gene: TRBJ1-2
D gene: .
V gene: TRBV20-1
CDR3 protein: CSARRGANYGYTF
CDR3 DNA: TGCAGTGCTAGACGGGGGGCTAACTATGGCTACACCTTC

clone size: .
J gene: TRBJ1-3
D gene: .
V gene: TRBV20-1
CDR3 protein: CSAWTTGGNTIYF
CDR3 DNA: TGCAGTGCTTGGACGACAGGCGGAAACACCATATATTTT

clone size: .
J gene: TRBJ2-3
D gene: TRBD2
V gene: TRBV7-3
CDR3 protein: CASSLEGPGGLKDTQYF
CDR3 DNA: TGTGCCAGCAGCTTAGAGGGTCCGGGGGGGCTAAAGGATACGCAGTATTTT

clone size: .
J gene: TRBJ2-7
D gene: .
V gene: TRBV15
CDR3 protein: CATSRDNFYEQYF
CDR3 DNA: TGTGCCACTTCACGGGACAATTTCTACGAGCAGTACTTC

clone size: .
J gene: TRBJ1-5
D gene: .
V gene: TRBV29-1
CDR3 protein: CSVRDGGGGNQPQHF
CDR3 DNA: TGCAGCGTCCGCGATGGGGGGGGCGGCAATCAGCCCCAGCATTTT

clone size: .
J gene: TRBJ1-1
D gene: .
V gene: TRBV3-1
CDR3 protein: CASSQDGYRPNTEAFF
CDR3 DNA: TGTGCCAGCAGCCAAGACGGATACAGGCCGAACACTGAAGCTTTCTTT

clone size: .
J gene: TRBJ1-1
D gene: .
V gene: TRBV7-2
CDR3 protein: CASSLAEAGGFF
CDR3 DNA: TGTGCCAGCAGCTTAGCGGAGGCCGGAGGTTTCTTT

clone size: .
J gene: TRBJ2-6
D gene: TRBD1
V gene: TRBV5-1
CDR3 protein: CASSLGTTGMILSGANVLTF
CDR3 DNA: TGCGCCAGCAGCTTGGGGACGACAGGGATGATCCTCTCTGGGGCCAACGTCCTGACTTTC